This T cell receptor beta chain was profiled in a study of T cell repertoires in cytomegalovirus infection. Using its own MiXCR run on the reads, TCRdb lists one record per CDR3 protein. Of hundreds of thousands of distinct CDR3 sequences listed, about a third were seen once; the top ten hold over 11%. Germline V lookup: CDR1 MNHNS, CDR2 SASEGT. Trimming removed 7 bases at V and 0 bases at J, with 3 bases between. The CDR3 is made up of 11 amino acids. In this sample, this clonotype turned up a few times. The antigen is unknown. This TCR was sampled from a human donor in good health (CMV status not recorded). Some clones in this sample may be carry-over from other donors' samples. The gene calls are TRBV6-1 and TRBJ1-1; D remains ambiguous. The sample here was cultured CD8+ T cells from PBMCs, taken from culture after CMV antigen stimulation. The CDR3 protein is CASIVNTEAFF. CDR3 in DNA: TGTGCCAGCATAGTGAACACTGAAGCTTTCTTT.